Below, one T cell receptor beta chain is given with its context. As yet, its antigen is unknown. This CDR3 is built from 15 residues. CDR1 and CDR2 from the germline V gene are SGHNT and YENEEA. V lost 0 bases, J lost 5 bases, and 11 bases lay in between. Through a sample-barcoded 5' primer and a J-beta primer mix, a second PCR was run for roughly 7 to 12 cycles. MiXCR, applied by TCRdb to the 5' RACE reads, yields one record per CDR3 protein. Among 1.5 million to 2 million distinct CDR3 sequences listed, around 48% were seen once. These data come from a study of blood T cells in healthy people across ages. Study-wide findings and caveats: Investigators treated diversity estimates from one million T cells as underestimates.

This clonotype originated in a woman in her 40s in good health. The chain employs TRBV11-3 and TRBJ2-1, with no clear D. The specimen sequenced was blood. The CDR3 sequence is CASSLDPRRNNEQFF. CDR3 coding DNA: TGTGCCAGCAGCTTAGATCCCCGACGGAACAATGAGCAGTTCTTC.